This is a list of T cell receptor beta chains from one sample in a study of blood T cell repertoires in COVID-19. TCRdb's copy holds only in-frame clones and misses some; the assay was immunoSEQ multiplex PCR. This sample has roughly 200,000 clones, with more than 65% found just once. Specimen: peripheral blood. These receptor sequences come from a woman of 80 years or more with acute or convalescent COVID-19. Both conserved end residues are part of each CDR3. A D gene is named only where the DNA matches it firmly. Size is omitted from some rows. Given values are once, few, many or a class for expanded clones.

D gene	V gene	J gene	clone size	CDR3 DNA	CDR3 protein
TRBD1	TRBV5-8	TRBJ1-4	-	TGTGCCAGCAGCTTACGGACAGGGAGCTCAACTAATGAAAAACTGTTTTTT	CASSLRTGSSTNEKLFF
-	TRBV2	TRBJ2-2	-	TGTGCCAGCAGACTACTAGCTTCAAACACCGGGGAGCTGTTTTTT	CASRLLASNTGELFF
-	TRBV4-1	TRBJ2-1	-	TGCGCCAGCAGCCAAGTTCGCCCCGGAGGATCGAATGAGCAGTTCTTC	CASSQVRPGGSNEQFF
-	TRBV19	TRBJ2-1	-	TGTGCCAGTAGCCAAAAATTCCGGGACTGGTTATACAATGAGCAGTTCTTC	CASSQKFRDWLYNEQFF
TRBD2	TRBV15	TRBJ2-2	-	TGTGCCACCAGCAGAGGTTTAGCGGGTACCACCGGGGAGCTGTTTTTT	CATSRGLAGTTGELFF
-	TRBV5-6	TRBJ1-4	-	TGTGCCAGCAGCTTGGTCCGCGGGAATGAAAAACTGTTTTTT	CASSLVRGNEKLFF
-	TRBV7-3	TRBJ2-2	few	TGTGCCAGCAGCTCACTACACACCGGGGAGCTGTTTTTT	CASSSLHTGELFF
TRBD1	TRBV24-1	TRBJ2-6	-	TGTGCCACCAGTGCCATGACAGGGGCGCCCTCTGGGGCCAACGTCCTGACTTTC	CATSAMTGAPSGANVLTF
TRBD1	TRBV28	TRBJ2-7	many	TGTGCCAGCAGTTCGACCGGGACAGGGGGCAACGAGCAGTACTTC	CASSSTGTGGNEQYF
-	TRBV11-2	TRBJ1-2	few	TGTGCCAGCAGGCCACAGGGTGTCTATGGCTACACCTTC	CASRPQGVYGYTF
-	TRBV3-1/TRBV3-2	TRBJ1-5	few	TGTGCCAGCAGCCCCTTCGGGGGTTCGCAGCCCCAGCATTTT	CASSPFGGSQPQHF
-	TRBV19	TRBJ1-6	-	TGTGCCAGTAGTCGACGGGATTCACCCCTCCACTTT	CASSRRDSPLHF
-	TRBV7-3	TRBJ2-3	-	TGTGCCAGCAGCCTAAGTAACGGGGACACAGATACGCAGTATTTT	CASSLSNGDTDTQYF
TRBD1	TRBV6-4	TRBJ2-3	-	TGTGCCAGCAGTGACTCGAGAGGGGGCGCAGATACGCAGTATTTT	CASSDSRGGADTQYF
-	TRBV3-1/TRBV3-2	TRBJ1-3	-	TGTGCCAGCAGTTTGGGCCCTGGAAACACCATATATTTT	CASSLGPGNTIYF
TRBD2	TRBV4-2	TRBJ2-5	-	TGTGCCAGCAGCGGCCCCTCTAGCGGGGGGGGGCATGGGACCCAGTACTTC	CASSGPSSGGGHGTQYF
TRBD1	TRBV4-1	TRBJ2-3	-	TGCGCCAGCAGCCAAGATCGAACAGGGGATACAGATACGCAGTATTTT	CASSQDRTGDTDTQYF
-	TRBV4-1	TRBJ2-1	many	TGCGCCAGCAGCCAATATAATGAGCAGTTCTTC	CASSQYNEQFF
TRBD1	TRBV28	TRBJ2-2	-	TGTGCCAGCAGTAGACAGGGGGTAAATTCCGGGGAGCTGTTTTTT	CASSRQGVNSGELFF
-	TRBV6-5	TRBJ2-2	-	TGTGCCAGCAGTTGGGGGGGCATGACCGGGGAGCTGTTTTTT	CASSWGGMTGELFF
-	TRBV19	TRBJ2-1	-	TGTGCCAGTAGCCTCAGGGGGGATAGGGGCAATGAGCAGTTCTTC	CASSLRGDRGNEQFF
-	TRBV30	TRBJ1-5	-	TGTGCCTGGAGTGGCGGCATTAGCAATCAGCCCCAGCATTTT	CAWSGGISNQPQHF
TRBD1	TRBV7-8	TRBJ1-6	-	TGTGCCAGCAGCATGAGGACAGGGTATAATTCACCCCTCCACTTT	CASSMRTGYNSPLHF
-	TRBV5-1	TRBJ2-7	-	TGCGCCAGCTCCCTTGGGCAGGGGTTAGGCGAGCAGTACTTC	CASSLGQGLGEQYF
TRBD1	TRBV11-2	TRBJ1-1	-	TGTGCCAGCAGCTCTCTAGGACAGGGGGCAAGTACTGAAGCTTTCTTT	CASSSLGQGASTEAFF
-	TRBV10-3	TRBJ1-1	-	TGTGCCACCATCCGAGCGGCGGGGAACACTGAAGCTTTCTTT	CATIRAAGNTEAFF
TRBD1	TRBV5-6	TRBJ1-4	-	TGTGCCAGCAGCCGGGACAGGGGGGGTGAAAAACTGTTTTTT	CASSRDRGGEKLFF
TRBD2	TRBV3-1/TRBV3-2	TRBJ2-1	-	TGTGCCAGCAGAACAGCGGGGGGCTCCTACAATGAGCAGTTCTTC	CASRTAGGSYNEQFF
TRBD1	TRBV5-4	TRBJ2-1	-	TGTGCCAGCAGCTGGCCGGGACAGCTAACCTACAATGAGCAGTTCTTC	CASSWPGQLTYNEQFF
-	TRBV5-5	TRBJ1-1	-	TGTGCCAGCACCTGGGGTCAGGGGATGGGCACTGAAGCTTTCTTT	CASTWGQGMGTEAFF
TRBD2	TRBV10-3	TRBJ2-1	-	TGTGCCATCAGTGAGACTAGCGTCTACAATGAGCAGTTCTTC	CAISETSVYNEQFF
-	TRBV19	TRBJ1-4	-	TGTGCCAGTAGTCCCGGACAGCTTAATGAAAAACTGTTTTTT	CASSPGQLNEKLFF
-	TRBV7-2	TRBJ1-3	-	TGTGCCAGCAGCCCACATTTCTCTGGAAACACCATATATTTT	CASSPHFSGNTIYF
-	TRBV5-6	TRBJ2-1	few	TGTGCCAGCAGCTTGGGTGGGAGACCCCCTAATGAGCAGTTCTTC	CASSLGGRPPNEQFF